This T cell receptor (beta chain) was retrieved from a study of spatial heterogeneity in lung cancer. Across the whole study: Within tumor regions, the number of TCR transcripts tracked closely with a T cell module score obtained from matched bulk RNA-seq. Study results and caveats: Counts of expanded alpha and beta TCRs within tumors tracked the tumor nonsynonymous mutation count.

Unique molecular identifiers, one per molecule, were present on every TCR cDNA molecule. TCRdb reprocessed the 5' RACE reads via MiXCR and lists one record per CDR3 protein. The table records approximately 20,000 distinct CDR3 sequences, around 2.8% of them present only once. At least ten counts were recorded for this clonotype. The target antigen is unknown. J gave up 4 bases and V 5 bases, and 16 bases lay outside the gene matches. The CDR3 is made up of 18 amino acids. Time point described: sample taken at primary tumor resection. Unsorted whole RNA of tumor, nontumor lung or frozen PBMC was sequenced.

V and J are TRBV12-3 or TRBV12-4 and TRBJ2-7; 11 bases line up with TRBD2. The starting material was lung tumor tissue, obtained at surgery. The receptor's source is a male donor with early-stage non-small cell lung cancer. Written as DNA, the CDR3 is TGTGCCAGCAGTAGGGACAGGTTGCTAGCGGGAGGCAATTACGAGCAGTACTTC. Its protein is CASSRDRLLAGGNYEQYF.